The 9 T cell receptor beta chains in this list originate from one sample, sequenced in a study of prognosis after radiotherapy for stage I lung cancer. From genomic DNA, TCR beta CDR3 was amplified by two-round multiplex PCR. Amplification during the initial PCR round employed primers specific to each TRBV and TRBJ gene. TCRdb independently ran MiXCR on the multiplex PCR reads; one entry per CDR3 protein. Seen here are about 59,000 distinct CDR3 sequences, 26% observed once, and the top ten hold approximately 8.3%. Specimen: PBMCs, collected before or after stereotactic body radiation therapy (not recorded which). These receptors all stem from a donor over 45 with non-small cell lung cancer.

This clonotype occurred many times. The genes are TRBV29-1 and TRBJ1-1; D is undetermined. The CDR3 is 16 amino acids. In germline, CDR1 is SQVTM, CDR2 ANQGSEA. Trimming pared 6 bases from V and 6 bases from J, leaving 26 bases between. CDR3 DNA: TGCAGCGTCAAGGCCGGGAGCCTGGACGGGTTGGCTGAAGCTTTCTTT. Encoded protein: CSVKAGSLDGLAEAFF.

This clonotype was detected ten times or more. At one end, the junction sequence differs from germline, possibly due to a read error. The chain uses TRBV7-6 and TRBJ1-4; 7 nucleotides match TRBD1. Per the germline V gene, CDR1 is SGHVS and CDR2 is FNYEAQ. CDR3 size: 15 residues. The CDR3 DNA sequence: TGTGCCAGCAGCCTAGCTACAGGGGAGAATGAAAAACTGTTTTTT. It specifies CASSLATGENEKLFF.

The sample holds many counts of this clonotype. Here the CDR3 reads CASSQKPGGTYTGELFF. CDR3 DNA: TGCGCCAGCAGCCAAAAGCCAGGGGGAACGTACACCGGGGAGCTGTTTTTT. V and J are TRBV4-3 and TRBJ2-2, with TRBD1 matching 7 bases. This CDR3 region has 17 residues. The ends lost 2 bases at V and 3 bases at J; junction bases unmatched: 9. Germline V gene lookup returns CDR1 LGHNA and CDR2 YSLEER.

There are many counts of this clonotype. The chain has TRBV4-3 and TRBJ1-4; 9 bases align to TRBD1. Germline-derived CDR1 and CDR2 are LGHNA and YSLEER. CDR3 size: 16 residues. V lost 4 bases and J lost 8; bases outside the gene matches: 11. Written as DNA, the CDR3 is TGCGCCAGCAGCCGATCTCCACAGGGGGCACACGAAAAACTGTTTTTT. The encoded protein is CASSRSPQGAHEKLFF.

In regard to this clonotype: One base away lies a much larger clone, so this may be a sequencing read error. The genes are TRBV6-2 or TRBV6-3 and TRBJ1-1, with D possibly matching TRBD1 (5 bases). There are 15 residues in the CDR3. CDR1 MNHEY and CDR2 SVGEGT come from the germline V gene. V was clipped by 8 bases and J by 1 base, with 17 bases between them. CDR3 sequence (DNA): TGTGCCAGCCGCGGGCGACAGTCTAAGAACACTGAAGCTTTCTTT. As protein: CASRGRQSKNTEAFF.

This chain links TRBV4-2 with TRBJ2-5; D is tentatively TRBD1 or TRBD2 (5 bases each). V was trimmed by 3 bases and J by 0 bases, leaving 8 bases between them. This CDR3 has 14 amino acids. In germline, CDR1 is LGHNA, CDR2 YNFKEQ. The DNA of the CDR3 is TGTGCCAGCAGCCATGTGGGGGACCAAGAGACCCAGTACTTC. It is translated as CASSHVGDQETQYF.

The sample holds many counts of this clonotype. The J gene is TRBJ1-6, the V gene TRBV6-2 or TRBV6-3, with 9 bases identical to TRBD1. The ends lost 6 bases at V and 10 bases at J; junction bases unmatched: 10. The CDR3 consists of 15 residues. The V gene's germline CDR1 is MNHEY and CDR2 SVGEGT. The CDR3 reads CASSSTGGARSPLHF. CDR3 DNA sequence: TGTGCCAGCAGCTCAACAGGGGGCGCCAGGTCACCCCTCCACTTT.

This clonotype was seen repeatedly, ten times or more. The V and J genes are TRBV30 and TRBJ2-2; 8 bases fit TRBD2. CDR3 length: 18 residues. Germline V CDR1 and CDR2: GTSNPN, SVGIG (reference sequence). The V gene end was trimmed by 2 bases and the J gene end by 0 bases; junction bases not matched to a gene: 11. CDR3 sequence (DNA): TGTGCCTGGAGTCACCCCCCCCGCGGGGGGCCGAACACCGGGGAGCTGTTTTTT. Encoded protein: CAWSHPPRGGPNTGELFF.

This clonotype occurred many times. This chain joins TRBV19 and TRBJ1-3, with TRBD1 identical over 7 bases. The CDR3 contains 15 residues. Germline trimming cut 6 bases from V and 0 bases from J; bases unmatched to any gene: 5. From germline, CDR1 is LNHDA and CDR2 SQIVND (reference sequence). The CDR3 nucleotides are TGTGCCAGTAGAGCGGACAGGATCTCTGGAAACACCATATATTTT. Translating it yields CASRADRISGNTIYF.